Listed below are T cell receptor beta chains from one sample, sequenced in a study of shared clonotypes between healthy human individuals. Here immunoSEQ multiplex PCR was the method, and the copy in TCRdb shows in-frame clones only, minus some. The sample records roughly 1 million clones, about 75% being singletons. The sample taken for sequencing was memory CD4+ T cells sorted from blood. Receptors originate from a man younger than 35 in good health. The CDR3 runs from the conserved cysteine through the conserved F or W. The D gene is left open where the match is weak.

. | TRBJ2-6 | TRBV6-5 | TGTGCCAGCAGTTACTCGTTCTCTGGGGCCAACGTCCTGACTTTC | CASSYSFSGANVLTF
TRBD1 | TRBJ1-1 | TRBV30 | TGTGCCTGGACACAGGACAGGGACCAAGCTTTCTTT | CAWTQDRDQAFF
. | TRBJ1-5 | TRBV4-3 | TGCGCCAGCAGCCAAGAGGCGGGGCAGCCCCAGCATTTT | CASSQEAGQPQHF
. | TRBJ2-2 | TRBV27 | TGTGCCAGCAGTTTAACCGGGACACCCACCGGGGAGCTGTTTTTT | CASSLTGTPTGELFF
TRBD2 | TRBJ2-5 | TRBV11-3 | TGTGCCAGCAGCTTAGCTGGCGGGAGAGGGGAGACCCAGTACTTC | CASSLAGGRGETQYF
TRBD2 | TRBJ2-5 | TRBV4-3 | TGCGCCAGCAGCCAACTAGCGGGAGTAGTAGAGACCCAGTACTTC | CASSQLAGVVETQYF
TRBD2 | TRBJ2-5 | TRBV2 | TGTGCCAGCAGCAAACTAGCGGGGATACAAGAGACCCAGTACTTC | CASSKLAGIQETQYF
TRBD2 | TRBJ2-3 | TRBV2 | TGTGCCAGCACGAAGAGCGGGGGAAGGGATACGCAGTATTTT | CASTKSGGRDTQYF
. | TRBJ1-3 | TRBV18 | TGTGCCAGCTCAGGGGGATCCTCTGGAAACACCATATATTTT | CASSGGSSGNTIYF
TRBD2 | TRBJ2-7 | TRBV7-2 | TGTGCCAGCAGCCCCCGGACTAGCGGGAGGGCCTTATACGAGCAGTACTTC | CASSPRTSGRALYEQYF